This T cell receptor beta chain is from a study of Ad26.COV2.S vaccination and SARS-CoV-2 variants. Notes on this clone: Its antigen is currently unknown.

Findings of the study overall: Overall T cell responses may have been underestimated by the analyses of TCR breadth and depth. Vaccinees showed greater spike-specific TCR breadth than placebo recipients.

Trimming cost V 4 bases and J 5 bases, with 13 bases left between them. The CDR3 is made up of 13 amino acids. Looked up from germline, CDR1 is SGDLS and CDR2 is YYNGEE. Assay used: immunoSEQ multiplex PCR; TCRdb lists only in-frame clones, some missing. Found here are some 350,000 clones, about 91% of them singletons; the top ten hold 3% to 5%. The chain couples TRBV9 to TRBJ2-7; the D is unclear. Specimen: peripheral blood, collected after recovery from COVID-19. This clonotype was obtained from a human donor who had recovered from COVID-19. The CDR3 spells CASSFDITNEQYF. The CDR3 DNA is TGTGCCAGCAGCTTTGACATAACCAACGAGCAGTACTTC.